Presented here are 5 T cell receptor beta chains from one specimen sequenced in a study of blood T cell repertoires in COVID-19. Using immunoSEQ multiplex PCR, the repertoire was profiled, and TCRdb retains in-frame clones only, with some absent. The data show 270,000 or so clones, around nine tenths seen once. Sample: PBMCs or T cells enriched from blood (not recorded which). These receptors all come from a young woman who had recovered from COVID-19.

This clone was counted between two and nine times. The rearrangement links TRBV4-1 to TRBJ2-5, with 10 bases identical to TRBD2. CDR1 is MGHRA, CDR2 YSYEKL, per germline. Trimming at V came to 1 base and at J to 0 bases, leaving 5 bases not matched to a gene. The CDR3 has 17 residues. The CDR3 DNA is TGCGCCAGCAGCCAAGGGTCTAGCGGGGGAAACCAAGAGACCCAGTACTTC. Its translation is CASSQGSSGGNQETQYF.

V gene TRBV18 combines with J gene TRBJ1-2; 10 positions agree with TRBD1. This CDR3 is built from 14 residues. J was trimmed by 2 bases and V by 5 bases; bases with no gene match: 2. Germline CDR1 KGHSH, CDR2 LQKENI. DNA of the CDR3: TGTGCCAGCTCAACGGGACAGGGGAACTATGGCTACACCTTC. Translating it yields CASSTGQGNYGYTF. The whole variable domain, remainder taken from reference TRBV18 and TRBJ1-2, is NAGVMQNPRHLVRRRGQEARLRCSPMKGHSHVYWYRQLPEEGLKFMVYLQKENIIDESGMPKERFSAEFPKEGPSILRIQQVVRGDSAAYFCASSTGQGNYGYTFGSGTRLTVV.

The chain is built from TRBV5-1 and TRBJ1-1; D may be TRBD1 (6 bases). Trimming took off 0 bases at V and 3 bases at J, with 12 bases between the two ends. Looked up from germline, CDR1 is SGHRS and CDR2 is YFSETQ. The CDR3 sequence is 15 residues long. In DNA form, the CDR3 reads TGCGCCAGCAGCTTGGAAGGACAGTCCTACACTGAAGCTTTCTTT. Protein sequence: CASSLEGQSYTEAFF.

The DNA of the CDR3 is TGCGCCAGCAGCCAAGGGGCCAGGGAATACGAGCAGTACTTC. As protein: CASSQGAREYEQYF. This rearrangement joins TRBV4-3 to TRBJ2-7; D might be TRBD1 (5 bases). The CDR3 is 14 amino acids. Per germline, CDR1 LGHNA and CDR2 YSLEER. V gave up 1 base and J gave up 4 bases, with 11 bases separating them.

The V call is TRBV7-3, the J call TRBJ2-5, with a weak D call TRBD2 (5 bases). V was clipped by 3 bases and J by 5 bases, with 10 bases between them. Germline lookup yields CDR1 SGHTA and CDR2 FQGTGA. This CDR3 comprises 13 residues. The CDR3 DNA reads TGTGCCAGCAGCTTTGCGGGTGGCGAGACCCAGTACTTC. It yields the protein CASSFAGGETQYF.